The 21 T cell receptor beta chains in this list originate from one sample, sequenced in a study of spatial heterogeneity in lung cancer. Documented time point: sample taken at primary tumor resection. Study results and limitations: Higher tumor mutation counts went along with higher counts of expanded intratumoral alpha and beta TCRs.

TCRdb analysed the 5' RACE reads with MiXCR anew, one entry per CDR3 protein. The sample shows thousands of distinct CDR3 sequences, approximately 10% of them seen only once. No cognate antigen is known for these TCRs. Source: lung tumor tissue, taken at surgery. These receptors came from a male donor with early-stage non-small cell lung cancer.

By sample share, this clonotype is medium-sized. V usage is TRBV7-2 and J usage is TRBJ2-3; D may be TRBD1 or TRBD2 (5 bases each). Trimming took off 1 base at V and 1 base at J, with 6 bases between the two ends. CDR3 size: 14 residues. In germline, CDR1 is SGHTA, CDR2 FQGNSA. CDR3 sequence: CASSLVGGTDTQYF. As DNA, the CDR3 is TGTGCCAGCAGCTTAGTGGGGGGCACAGATACGCAGTATTTT.

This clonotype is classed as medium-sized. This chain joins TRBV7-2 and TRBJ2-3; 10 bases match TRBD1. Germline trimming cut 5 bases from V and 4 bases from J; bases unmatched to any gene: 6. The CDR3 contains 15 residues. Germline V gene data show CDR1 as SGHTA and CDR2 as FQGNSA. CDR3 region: CASSRGQGRADTQYF. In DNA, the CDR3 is TGTGCCAGCAGCCGGGGACAGGGGCGAGCAGATACGCAGTATTTT. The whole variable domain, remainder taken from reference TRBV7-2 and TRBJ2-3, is GAGVSQSPSNKVTEKGKDVELRCDPISGHTALYWYRQSLGQGLEFLIYFQGNSAPDKSGLPSDRFSAERTGGSVSTLTIQRTQQEDSAVYLCASSRGQGRADTQYFGPGTRLTVL.

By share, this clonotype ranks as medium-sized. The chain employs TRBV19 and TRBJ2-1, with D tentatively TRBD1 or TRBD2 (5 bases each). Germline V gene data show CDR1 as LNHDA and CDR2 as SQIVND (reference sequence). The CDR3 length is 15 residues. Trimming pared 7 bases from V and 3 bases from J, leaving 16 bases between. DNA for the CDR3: TGTGCCAGTACCTCTCAGGGAGTACTCTACAATGAGCAGTTCTTC. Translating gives CASTSQGVLYNEQFF.

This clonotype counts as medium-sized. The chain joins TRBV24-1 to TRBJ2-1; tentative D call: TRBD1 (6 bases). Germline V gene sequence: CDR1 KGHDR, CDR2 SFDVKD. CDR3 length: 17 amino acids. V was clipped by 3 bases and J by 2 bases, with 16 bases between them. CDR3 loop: CATSDPTGTKTYNEQFF. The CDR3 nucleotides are TGTGCCACCAGTGATCCTACCGGGACAAAGACCTACAATGAGCAGTTCTTC.

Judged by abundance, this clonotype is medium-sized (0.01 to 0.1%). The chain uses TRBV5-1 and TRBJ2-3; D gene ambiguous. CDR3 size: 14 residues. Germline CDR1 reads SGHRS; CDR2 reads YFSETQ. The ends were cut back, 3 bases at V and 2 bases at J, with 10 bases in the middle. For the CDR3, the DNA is TGCGCCAGCAGCTCGTCCCTTTACACAGATACGCAGTATTTT. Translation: CASSSSLYTDTQYF.

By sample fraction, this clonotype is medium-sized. The CDR3 nucleotides are TGCGCCAGCAGTCAATCCAGGGGGCCCTCTGGGGCCAACGTCCTGACTTTC. This gives the protein CASSQSRGPSGANVLTF. The V and J genes are TRBV23-1 and TRBJ2-6; 8 bases are shared with TRBD1. TRBV23-1 is labeled an ORF, and its function is uncertain. The J segment lost 0 bases and the V segment lost 0 bases, leaving 1 base of the junction unmatched. The CDR3 consists of 17 residues.

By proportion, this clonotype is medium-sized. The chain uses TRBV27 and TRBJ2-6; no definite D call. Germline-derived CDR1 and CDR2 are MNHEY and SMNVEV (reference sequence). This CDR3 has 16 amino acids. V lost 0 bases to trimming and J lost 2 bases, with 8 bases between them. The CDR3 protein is CASSLSGQPGANVLTF. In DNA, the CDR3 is TGTGCCAGCAGTTTATCTGGGCAGCCTGGGGCCAACGTCCTGACTTTC.

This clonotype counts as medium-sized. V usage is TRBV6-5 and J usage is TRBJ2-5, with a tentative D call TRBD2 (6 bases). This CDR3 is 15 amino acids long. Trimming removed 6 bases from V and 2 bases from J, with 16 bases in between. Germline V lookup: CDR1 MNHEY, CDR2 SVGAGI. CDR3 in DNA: TGTGCCAGCAGCCACCGGGGAGGCGGACAAGAGACCCAGTACTTC. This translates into CASSHRGGGQETQYF.

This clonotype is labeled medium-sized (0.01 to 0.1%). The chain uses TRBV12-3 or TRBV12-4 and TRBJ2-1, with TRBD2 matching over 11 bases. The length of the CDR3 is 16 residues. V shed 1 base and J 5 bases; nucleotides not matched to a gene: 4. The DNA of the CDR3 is TGTGCCAGCAGTTTAGTTAGCGGGGGGGCCCACAATGAGCAGTTCTTC. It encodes CASSLVSGGAHNEQFF.

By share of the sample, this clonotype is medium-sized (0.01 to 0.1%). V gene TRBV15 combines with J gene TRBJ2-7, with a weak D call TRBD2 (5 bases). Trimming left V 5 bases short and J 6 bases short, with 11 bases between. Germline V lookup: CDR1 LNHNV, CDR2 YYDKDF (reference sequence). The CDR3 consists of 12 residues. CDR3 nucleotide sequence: TGTGCCACCAGCGGAGGCCTGGGCGAGCAGTACTTC. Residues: CATSGGLGEQYF. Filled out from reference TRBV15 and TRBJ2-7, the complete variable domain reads DAMVIQNPRYQVTQFGKPVTLSCSQTLNHNVMYWYQQKSSQAPKLLFHYYDKDFNNEADTPDNFQSRRPNTSFCFLDIRSPGLGDTAMYLCATSGGLGEQYFGPGTRLTVT.

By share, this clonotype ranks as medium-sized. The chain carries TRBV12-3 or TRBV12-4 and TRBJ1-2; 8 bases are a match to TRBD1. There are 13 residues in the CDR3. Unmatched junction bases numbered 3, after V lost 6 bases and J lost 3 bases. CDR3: CASSNRGYYGYTF. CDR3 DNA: TGTGCCAGCAGCAACAGGGGGTACTATGGCTACACCTTC.

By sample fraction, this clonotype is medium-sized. CDR3 sequence (DNA): TGTGCCAGCAGCTCCCGGACTAGCGGCACAGATACGCAGTATTTT. Its translation: CASSSRTSGTDTQYF. This chain uses TRBV7-2 with TRBJ2-3; 9 bases are a match to TRBD2. With V trimmed by 4 bases and J by 1 base, 3 bases remained unmatched. Per the germline V gene, CDR1 is SGHTA and CDR2 is FQGNSA. The CDR3 loop spans 15 amino acids.

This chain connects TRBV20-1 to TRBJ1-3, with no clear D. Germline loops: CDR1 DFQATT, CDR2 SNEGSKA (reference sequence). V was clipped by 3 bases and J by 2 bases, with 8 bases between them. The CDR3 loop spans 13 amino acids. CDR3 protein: CSASAGTGNTIYF. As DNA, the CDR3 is TGCAGTGCTAGTGCCGGGACTGGAAACACCATATATTTT.

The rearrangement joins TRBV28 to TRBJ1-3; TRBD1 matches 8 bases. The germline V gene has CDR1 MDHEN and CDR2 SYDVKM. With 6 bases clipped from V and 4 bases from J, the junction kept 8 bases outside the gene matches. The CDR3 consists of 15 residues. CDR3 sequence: CASRGSTGVGNTIYF. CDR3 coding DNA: TGTGCCAGCAGGGGATCGACAGGGGTCGGAAACACCATATATTTT. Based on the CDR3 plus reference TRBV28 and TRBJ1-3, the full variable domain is DVKVTQSSRYLVKRTGEKVFLECVQDMDHENMFWYRQDPGLGLRLIYFSYDVKMKEKGDIPEGYSVSREKKERFSLILESASTNQTSMYLCASRGSTGVGNTIYFGEGSWLTVV.

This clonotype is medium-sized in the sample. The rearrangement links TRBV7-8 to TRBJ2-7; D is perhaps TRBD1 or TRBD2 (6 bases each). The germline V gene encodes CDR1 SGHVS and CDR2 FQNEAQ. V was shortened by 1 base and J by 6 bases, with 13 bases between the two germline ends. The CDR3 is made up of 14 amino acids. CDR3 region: CASSLDPGAGEQYF. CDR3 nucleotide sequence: TGTGCCAGCAGCTTAGACCCGGGGGCGGGCGAGCAGTACTTC.

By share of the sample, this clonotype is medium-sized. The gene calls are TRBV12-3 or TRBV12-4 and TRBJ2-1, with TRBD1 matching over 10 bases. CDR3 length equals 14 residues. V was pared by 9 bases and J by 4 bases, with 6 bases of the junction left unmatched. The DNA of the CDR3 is TGTGCCAGTAGACAGGGGGCCGAGTACAATGAGCAGTTCTTC. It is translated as CASRQGAEYNEQFF.

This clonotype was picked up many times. The CDR3 is CASSPSGSTYNEQFF. In DNA form, the CDR3 reads TGTGCCAGCAGCCCTAGCGGGAGTACCTACAATGAGCAGTTCTTC. The rearrangement joins TRBV7-2 to TRBJ2-1; 10 bases line up with TRBD2. This CDR3 is built from 15 residues. V shed 5 bases, J shed 2 bases, and the junction held 3 bases outside the gene matches. CDR1 and CDR2 from the germline V gene are SGHTA and FQGNSA.

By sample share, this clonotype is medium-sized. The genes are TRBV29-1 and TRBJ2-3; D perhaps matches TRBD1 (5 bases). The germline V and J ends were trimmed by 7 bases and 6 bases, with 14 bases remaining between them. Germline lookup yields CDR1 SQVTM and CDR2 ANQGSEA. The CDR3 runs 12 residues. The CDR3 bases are TGCAGCGGACAGTACCCCGGGGATACGCAGTATTTT. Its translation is CSGQYPGDTQYF.

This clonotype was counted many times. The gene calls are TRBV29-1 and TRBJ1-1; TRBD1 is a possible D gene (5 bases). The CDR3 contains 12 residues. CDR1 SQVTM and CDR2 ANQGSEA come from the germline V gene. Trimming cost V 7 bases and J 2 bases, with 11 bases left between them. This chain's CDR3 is CSGIRANTEAFF. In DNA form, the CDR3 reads TGCAGCGGAATCAGGGCTAACACTGAAGCTTTCTTT.

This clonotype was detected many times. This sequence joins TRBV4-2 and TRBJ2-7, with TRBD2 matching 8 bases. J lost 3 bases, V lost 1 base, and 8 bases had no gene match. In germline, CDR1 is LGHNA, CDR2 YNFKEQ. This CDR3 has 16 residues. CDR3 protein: CASSQVLGTSGYEQYF. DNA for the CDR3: TGTGCCAGCAGCCAAGTACTGGGAACTAGCGGCTACGAGCAGTACTTC.

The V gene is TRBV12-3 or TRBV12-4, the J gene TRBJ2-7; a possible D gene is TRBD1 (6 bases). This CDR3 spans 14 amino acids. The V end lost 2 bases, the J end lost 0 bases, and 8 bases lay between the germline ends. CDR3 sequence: CASSLRDNSYEQYF. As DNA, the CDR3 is TGTGCCAGCAGTTTACGGGACAACTCCTACGAGCAGTACTTC.